Shown below are 14 T cell receptor beta chains from a single sample sequenced in a study of graft-versus-host responses after intestinal transplantation. Assay used: immunoSEQ multiplex PCR; TCRdb lists only in-frame clones, some missing. Among around 84,000 clones, around 83% were seen once, and the ten largest hold approximately 18%. These receptors' targets are unknown. The material was unstimulated CD8+ T cells sorted from spleen or lymph node cells, obtained before intestinal transplant. The receptors were gathered from a human donor who received an intestinal transplant.

V gene TRBV6-1 combines with J gene TRBJ2-7; D is perhaps TRBD1 or TRBD2 (5 bases each). The CDR3 has 15 residues. CDR1 and CDR2 from the germline V gene are MNHNS and SASEGT. Deletions cut 3 bases from V and 2 bases from J, with 14 bases between. CDR3 amino acids: CASSDSRGGTYEQYF. In DNA, the CDR3 is TGTGCCAGCAGTGATTCGAGGGGTGGCACCTACGAGCAGTACTTC.

The rearrangement joins TRBV6-6 to TRBJ2-1; 8 bases agree with TRBD1. With 5 bases clipped from V and 8 bases from J, the junction kept 11 bases outside the gene matches. Germline loops: CDR1 MNHNY, CDR2 SVGAGI (reference sequence). CDR3 length equals 15 residues. The CDR3 protein is CASSERTGIFDEQFF. CDR3 nucleotides: TGTGCCAGCAGTGAGAGGACAGGGATATTCGATGAGCAGTTCTTC.

This chain connects TRBV28 to TRBJ2-7; perhaps D is TRBD1 or TRBD2 (7 bases each). Germline lookup yields CDR1 MDHEN and CDR2 SYDVKM. This CDR3 is 17 amino acids long. Deletions cut 5 bases from V and 2 bases from J, with 22 bases between. The CDR3 DNA reads TGTGCCAGCAGTCACGGGACAGTCAGCGGGGCAACCTACGAGCAGTACTTC. As protein: CASSHGTVSGATYEQYF.

The chain combines TRBV2 with TRBJ2-5, with unresolved D. The CDR3 runs 12 residues. Germline CDR1 SNHLY, CDR2 FYNNEI. The V gene lost 6 bases and the J gene lost 2 bases, with 7 bases spanning the gap. The CDR3, as DNA: TGTGCCAGCAGGGCCCGACAAGAGACCCAGTACTTC. The encoded protein is CASRARQETQYF.

This clone was detected only a few times. The chain combines TRBV6-5 with TRBJ1-4; D unclear. This CDR3 comprises 13 residues. V lost 0 bases to trimming and J lost 10 bases, with 9 bases between them. In germline, CDR1 is MNHEY, CDR2 SVGAGI. The DNA for the CDR3 is TGTGCCAGCAGTTACTCCCGACTGGGAAAACTGTTTTTT. It encodes CASSYSRLGKLFF.

The chain recombines TRBV7-6 with TRBJ1-2; D is unresolved. The CDR3 runs to 14 residues. V gave up 1 base and J gave up 1 base, with 7 bases separating them. Per the germline V gene, CDR1 is SGHVS and CDR2 is FNYEAQ. CDR3 DNA sequence: TGTGCCAGCAGCTTAGGCCCGGTTAACTATGGCTACACCTTC. Its protein product is CASSLGPVNYGYTF. The full variable domain, with the rest looked up from reference TRBV7-6 and TRBJ1-2, is GAGVSQSPRYKVTKRGQDVALRCDPISGHVSLYWYRQALGQGPEFLTYFNYEAQQDKSGLPNDRFSAERPEGSISTLTIQRTEQRDSAMYRCASSLGPVNYGYTFGSGTRLTVV.

CDR3 nucleotide sequence: TGTGCCAGCGGGTGGGAGGAGCAGTACTTC. Translation: CASGWEEQYF. The chain employs TRBV6-4 and TRBJ2-7; the D gene is possibly TRBD2 (5 bases). The length of the CDR3 is 10 residues. Germline V gives CDR1 MRHNA, CDR2 SNTAGT. Deletions cut 8 bases from V and 7 bases from J, with 9 bases between.

The V and J genes are TRBV6-5 and TRBJ2-5; 7 bases match TRBD2. CDR1 is MNHEY and CDR2 is SVGAGI in the germline V gene. J lost 5 bases, V lost 2 bases, and 8 bases had no gene match. The CDR3 is made up of 15 amino acids. The CDR3 sequence: CASSYASGGHETQYF. Here the CDR3 DNA reads TGTGCCAGCAGTTACGCTTCGGGAGGTCATGAGACCCAGTACTTC.

The chain recombines TRBV15 with TRBJ2-7; D is ambiguous. The germline V gene encodes CDR1 LNHNV and CDR2 YYDKDF (reference sequence). V was cut by 1 base and J by 0 bases, with 16 bases left in between. This CDR3 has 17 residues. CDR3 protein: CATSRGYYSILSYEQYF. The CDR3 DNA is TGTGCCACCAGCAGAGGCTATTACAGCATCCTCTCCTACGAGCAGTACTTC.

The chain is built from TRBV5-6 and TRBJ2-5; TRBD2 matches 7 bases. CDR1 SGHDT and CDR2 YYEEEE come from the germline V gene. V shed 4 bases, J shed 5 bases, and the junction held 14 bases outside the gene matches. The CDR3 is 16 amino acids. This CDR3 is CASSTRDYTNRETQYF. The CDR3 nucleotides are TGTGCCAGCAGCACCCGGGACTATACCAACCGGGAGACCCAGTACTTC.

The sample holds one count of this clone. The V and J genes are TRBV6-1 and TRBJ2-5; D perhaps matches TRBD2 (5 bases). This CDR3 is built from 16 residues. Trimming removed 2 bases from V and 4 bases from J, with 17 bases in between. The germline V gene has CDR1 MNHNS and CDR2 SASEGT. The CDR3 reads CASSETPGVLGETQYF. CDR3 bases: TGTGCCAGCAGTGAAACCCCCGGGGTATTAGGAGAGACCCAGTACTTC.

The chain carries TRBV2 and TRBJ2-1; 9 bases match TRBD2. Per the germline V gene, CDR1 is SNHLY and CDR2 is FYNNEI. V shed 8 bases and J 2 bases; nucleotides not matched to a gene: 4. The CDR3 sequence is 14 residues long. For the CDR3, the DNA is TGTGCCAGCGCGACTAGCGGAACCTACAATGAGCAGTTCTTC. Amino acid sequence: CASATSGTYNEQFF. Together with reference TRBV2 and TRBJ2-1, the CDR3 gives the full variable domain: EPEVTQTPSHQVTQMGQEVILRCVPISNHLYFYWYRQILGQKVEFLVSFYNNEISEKSEIFDDQFSVERPDGSNFTLKIRSTKLEDSAMYFCASATSGTYNEQFFGPGTRLTVL.

The chain couples TRBV12-1 to TRBJ2-3; whether TRBD2, the table's D call, matches the DNA was not checked. TRBV12-1 is classified as a pseudogene. There are 19 residues in the CDR3. CDR3 bases: TGTGCCAGCAGCTCAGCCGGGACTCTCCGGCCTCCACACACAGATACGCAGTATTTT. As protein: CASSSAGTLRPPHTDTQYF.

In this sample, this clone turned up once. The V gene is TRBV28, the J gene TRBJ1-2; 7 positions agree with TRBD1. With 2 bases clipped from V and 6 bases from J, the junction kept 12 bases outside the gene matches. The germline CDR1 and CDR2 sequences are MDHEN and SYDVKM. This CDR3 is built from 16 residues. CDR3 sequence (DNA): TGTGCCAGCAGTTTAAGGTCGGGCAGGGGGATAAATGGCTACACCTTC. It translates to CASSLRSGRGINGYTF.